These 5 T cell receptor beta chains originate from one sample sequenced in a study of T-cell memory formation after mild COVID-19. TCRdb re-derived calls from the 5' RACE reads in MiXCR, one entry per CDR3 protein. The data hold 250,000 to 300,000 distinct CDR3 sequences, with around 15% observed a single time. What was sequenced was PBMCs or a T cell subset sorted from them (not recorded which). These receptors were taken from a man younger than 35 who had mild COVID-19 (a few samples of this study predate the infection). Cell type and time point are not known.

This clonotype was counted between two and nine times. The chain joins TRBV10-3 to TRBJ1-2; weak D call: TRBD1 (6 bases). Germline V gene lookup returns CDR1 ENHRY and CDR2 SYGVKD. CDR3 length: 13 amino acids. Trimming cost V 2 bases and J 4 bases, with 8 bases left between them. CDR3 sequence (DNA): TGTGCCATCAGTGAGAAACAGGGCTATGGCTACACCTTC. This codes for CAISEKQGYGYTF.

Of note for this clonotype: A read error is possible here, since a much larger clone lies one base away. The chain combines TRBV20-1 with TRBJ2-2; TRBD1 is a possible D gene (6 bases). The germline V gene encodes CDR1 DFQATT and CDR2 SNEGSKA (reference sequence). The CDR3 extends over 15 amino acids. CDR3 loop: CSARDSQGFTGEQFF. The CDR3 region has the DNA TGCAGTGCTAGAGACAGTCAGGGGTTCACCGGGGAGCAGTTTTTT.

The chain combines TRBV10-2 with TRBJ1-1; 7 positions agree with TRBD1. Germline trimming cut 4 bases from V and 10 bases from J; bases unmatched to any gene: 3. CDR1 and CDR2 (germline): WSHSY, SAAADI. The CDR3 consists of 11 residues. The CDR3 bases are TGCGCCAGCAGTGGACAGGGTAGAGCTTTCTTT. It translates to CASSGQGRAFF.

The rearrangement links TRBV20-1 to TRBJ2-3; 8 nucleotides line up with TRBD2. This CDR3 region has 15 residues. Germline CDR1 is DFQATT and CDR2 is SNEGSKA (reference sequence). The V segment lost 6 bases and the J segment 4 bases; nucleotides outside the gene matches: 12. The CDR3: CSAGGAGGPADTQYF. CDR3 in DNA: TGCAGTGCAGGCGGGGCGGGGGGTCCCGCAGATACGCAGTATTTT.

This chain links TRBV20-1 with TRBJ2-3; D is possibly TRBD1 (6 bases). This CDR3 region has 15 residues. Deletions cut 6 bases from V and 0 bases from J, with 16 bases between. Germline values: CDR1 DFQATT, CDR2 SNEGSKA (reference sequence). The chain's CDR3 is CSAKLGARSTDTQYF. For the CDR3, the DNA is TGCAGTGCAAAGTTGGGGGCACGAAGCACAGATACGCAGTATTTT.